This T cell receptor beta chain came from a study of T cell repertoires in cytomegalovirus infection. The overall study: It was recently identified HLA-C-restricted and well-studied HLA-B-restricted CMV epitopes that the study used. In public TCR beta signatures, there were indications of both CMV infection and matching HLA type.

The CDR3 consists of 15 residues. The V and J ends lost 5 bases and 9 bases respectively, with 21 bases between them. Per the germline V gene, CDR1 is SGHRS and CDR2 is YFSETQ. Overall study results and limits: In two of eight donors, the top clonotype was HLA-C-restricted CMV-specific. Cumulative frequency of public TCR beta families picked out carriers of CMV plus the relevant HLA.

This clonotype was counted a few times. What it binds is unknown. TCRdb used MiXCR to reprocess the reads, holding one entry per CDR3 protein. Among hundreds of thousands of distinct CDR3 sequences listed, under 45% were seen once. Sequenced material: cultured PBMCs, taken from culture after CMV antigen stimulation. This chain connects TRBV5-1 to TRBJ2-1; maybe TRBD1 (6 bases). This receptor was taken from a human donor in good health (CMV status not recorded). Some clones in this sample may be carry-over from other donors' samples. DNA of the CDR3: TGCGCCAGCAGAGGTGAGCTAGGGGGACATGGTGAGCAGTTCTTC. Residues: CASRGELGGHGEQFF.